This T cell receptor beta chain was obtained from a study of vaccination and CD4 T cells after COVID-19. V was clipped by 6 bases and J by 0 bases, with 11 bases between them. This CDR3 comprises 14 residues. Per germline, CDR1 MNHNS and CDR2 SASEGT. An Oncomine TCR Beta short-read assay was used to sequence the DNA from cultured CD4+ T cells. MiXCR was run by TCRdb on the PCR reads, yielding one entry per CDR3 protein. Among 20,000 to 25,000 distinct CDR3 sequences listed, 30% to 45% were seen once. This sample's treatment: approximately nine-day PBMC culture with coronavirus spike peptide pools or control peptides (ViraFEST assay). Positive PCR dates spanned March to December 2020, predating US Alpha, Beta and Delta variants. Notes on this clonotype: Its antigen is unknown.

The sequence derives from a human donor who had recovered from COVID-19. This chain links TRBV6-1 with TRBJ1-1; D may be TRBD1 (6 bases). Sequencing was performed on CD4+ T cells from blood, cultured in vitro, taken before SARS-CoV-2 vaccination. CDR3 sequence (DNA): TGTGCCAGCAGATTCACAGGGTTGAACACTGAAGCTTTCTTT. Residues: CASRFTGLNTEAFF.